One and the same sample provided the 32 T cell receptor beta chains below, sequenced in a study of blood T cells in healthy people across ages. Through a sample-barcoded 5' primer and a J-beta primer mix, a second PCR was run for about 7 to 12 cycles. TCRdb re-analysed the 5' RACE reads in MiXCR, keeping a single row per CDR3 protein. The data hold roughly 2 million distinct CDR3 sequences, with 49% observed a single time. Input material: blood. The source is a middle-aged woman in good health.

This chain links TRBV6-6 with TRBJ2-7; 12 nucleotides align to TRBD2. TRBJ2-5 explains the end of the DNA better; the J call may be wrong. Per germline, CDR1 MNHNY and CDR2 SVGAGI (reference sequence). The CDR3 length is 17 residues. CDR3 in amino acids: CASSPLGTSGPQETQYF. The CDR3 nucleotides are TGTGCCAGCAGTCCCCTCGGGACTAGCGGGCCCCAAGAGACCCAGTACTTC.

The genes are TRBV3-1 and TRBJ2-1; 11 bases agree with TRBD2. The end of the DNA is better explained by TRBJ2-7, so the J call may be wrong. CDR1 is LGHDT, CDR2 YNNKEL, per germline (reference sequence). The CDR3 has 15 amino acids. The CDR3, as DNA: TGTGCCAGCAGCCAGGTAGCGGGGGGGAACAATGAGCAGTACTTC. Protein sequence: CASSQVAGGNNEQYF.

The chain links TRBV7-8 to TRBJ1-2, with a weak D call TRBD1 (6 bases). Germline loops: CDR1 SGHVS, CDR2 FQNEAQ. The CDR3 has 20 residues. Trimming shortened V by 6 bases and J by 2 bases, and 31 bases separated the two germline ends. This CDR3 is CASRPSRVGGQTNGNYGYTF. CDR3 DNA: TGTGCCAGCAGACCCTCCAGGGTGGGGGGGCAAACCAACGGGAACTATGGCTACACCTTC.

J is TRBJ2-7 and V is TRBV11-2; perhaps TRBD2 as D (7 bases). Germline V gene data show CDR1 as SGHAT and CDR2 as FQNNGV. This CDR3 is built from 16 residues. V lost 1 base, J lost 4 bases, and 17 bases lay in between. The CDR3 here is CASSLAPQGGGYEQYF. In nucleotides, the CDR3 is TGTGCCAGCAGCTTAGCCCCCCAAGGGGGGGGTTACGAGCAGTACTTC.

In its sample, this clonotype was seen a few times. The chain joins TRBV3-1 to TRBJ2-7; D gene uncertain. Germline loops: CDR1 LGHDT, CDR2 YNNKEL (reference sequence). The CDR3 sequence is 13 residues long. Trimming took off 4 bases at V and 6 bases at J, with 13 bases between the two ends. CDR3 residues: CASSPDPPFEQYF. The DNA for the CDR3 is TGTGCCAGCAGCCCGGATCCTCCGTTCGAGCAGTACTTC.

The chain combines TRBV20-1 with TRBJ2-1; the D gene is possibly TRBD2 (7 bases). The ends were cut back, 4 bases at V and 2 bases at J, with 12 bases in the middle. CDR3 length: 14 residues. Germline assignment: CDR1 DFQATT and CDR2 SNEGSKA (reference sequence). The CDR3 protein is CSANGGGAYNEQFF. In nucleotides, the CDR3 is TGCAGTGCTAATGGGGGGGGCGCCTACAATGAGCAGTTCTTC.

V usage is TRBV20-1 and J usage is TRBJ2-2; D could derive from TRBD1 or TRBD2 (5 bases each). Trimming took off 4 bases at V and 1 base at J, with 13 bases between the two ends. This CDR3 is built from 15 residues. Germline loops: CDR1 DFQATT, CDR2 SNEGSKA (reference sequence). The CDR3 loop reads CSAKPGPRNTGELFF. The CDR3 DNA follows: TGCAGTGCTAAACCGGGACCAAGGAACACCGGGGAGCTGTTTTTT.

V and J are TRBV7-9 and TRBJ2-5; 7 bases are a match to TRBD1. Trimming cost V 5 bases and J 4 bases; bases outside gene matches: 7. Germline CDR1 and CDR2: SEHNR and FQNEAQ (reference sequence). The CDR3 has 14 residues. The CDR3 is CASSNRQGTETQYF. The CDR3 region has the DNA TGTGCCAGCAGCAACCGACAGGGAACAGAGACCCAGTACTTC.

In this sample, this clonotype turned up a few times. The CDR3 protein is CASRHLAGGLPSSYNEQFF. The CDR3 bases are TGCGCCAGCAGGCACCTAGCGGGGGGCCTTCCGAGCTCCTACAATGAGCAGTTCTTC. The rearrangement links TRBV5-1 to TRBJ2-1; 11 bases are shared with TRBD2. Per germline, CDR1 SGHRS and CDR2 YFSETQ. The length of the CDR3 is 19 residues. Trimming cost V 5 bases and J 0 bases; bases outside gene matches: 13.

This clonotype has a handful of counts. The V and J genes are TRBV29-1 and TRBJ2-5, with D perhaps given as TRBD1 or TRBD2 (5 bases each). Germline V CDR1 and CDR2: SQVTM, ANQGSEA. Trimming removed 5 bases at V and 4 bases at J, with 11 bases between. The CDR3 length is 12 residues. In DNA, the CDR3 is TGCAGCGTTCGAGGGGTGGTAGAGACCCAGTACTTC. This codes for CSVRGVVETQYF.

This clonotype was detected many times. The CDR3 is CASSLTSGGSYNEQFF. The CDR3 DNA reads as TGCGCCAGCAGCTTAACTAGCGGGGGCTCCTACAATGAGCAGTTCTTC. The chain couples TRBV5-1 to TRBJ2-1; 11 bases are a match to TRBD2. Germline V gives CDR1 SGHRS, CDR2 YFSETQ. The CDR3 loop spans 16 amino acids. V lost 2 bases, J lost 0 bases, and 1 base stayed unmatched. Filled out from reference TRBV5-1 and TRBJ2-1, the complete variable domain reads KAGVTQTPRYLIKTRGQQVTLSCSPISGHRSVSWYQQTPGQGLQFLFEYFSETQRNKGNFPGRFSGRQFSNSRSEMNVSTLELGDSALYLCASSLTSGGSYNEQFFGPGTRLTVL.

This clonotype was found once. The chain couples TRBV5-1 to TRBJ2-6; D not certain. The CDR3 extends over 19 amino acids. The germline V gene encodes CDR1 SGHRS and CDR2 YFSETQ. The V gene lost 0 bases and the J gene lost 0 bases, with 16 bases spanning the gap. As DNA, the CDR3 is TGCGCCAGCAGCTTGGTCGGAGCCGAAAGAAGCTCTGGGGCCAACGTCCTGACTTTC. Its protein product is CASSLVGAERSSGANVLTF.

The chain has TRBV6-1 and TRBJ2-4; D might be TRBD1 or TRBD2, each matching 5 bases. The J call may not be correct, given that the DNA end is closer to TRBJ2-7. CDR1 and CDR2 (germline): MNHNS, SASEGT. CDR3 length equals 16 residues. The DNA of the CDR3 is TGTGCCAGCAGTGAAGTCGTCGGGGCCAGGGACTACGAGCAGTACTTC. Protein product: CASSEVVGARDYEQYF.

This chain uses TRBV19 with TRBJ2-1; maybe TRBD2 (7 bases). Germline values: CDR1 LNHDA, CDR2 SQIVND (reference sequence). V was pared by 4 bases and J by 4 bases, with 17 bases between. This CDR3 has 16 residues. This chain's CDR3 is CASSRTAGRGYNEQFF. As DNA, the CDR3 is TGTGCCAGTAGTAGGACAGCGGGGCGGGGGTACAATGAGCAGTTCTTC.

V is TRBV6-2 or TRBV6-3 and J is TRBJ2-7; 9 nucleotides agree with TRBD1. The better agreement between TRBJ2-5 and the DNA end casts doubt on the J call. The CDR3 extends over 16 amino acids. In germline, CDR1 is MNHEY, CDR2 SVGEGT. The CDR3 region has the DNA TGTGCCAGCAGTTACTCGGGACAGGGCCCCCCCAGGACCCAGTACTTC. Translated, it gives CASSYSGQGPPRTQYF.

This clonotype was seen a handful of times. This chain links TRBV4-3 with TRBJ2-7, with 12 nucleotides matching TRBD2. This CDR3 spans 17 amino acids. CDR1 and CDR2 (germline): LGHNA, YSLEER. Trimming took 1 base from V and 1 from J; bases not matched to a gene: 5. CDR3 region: CASSQGLAGDESYEQYF. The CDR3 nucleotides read TGCGCCAGCAGCCAAGGACTAGCGGGGGATGAGTCCTACGAGCAGTACTTC.

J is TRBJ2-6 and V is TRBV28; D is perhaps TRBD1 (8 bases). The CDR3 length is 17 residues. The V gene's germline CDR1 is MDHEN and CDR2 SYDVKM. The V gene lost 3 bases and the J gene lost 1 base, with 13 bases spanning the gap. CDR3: CASSLSQGGSGANVLTF. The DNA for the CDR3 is TGTGCCAGCAGTTTGTCACAGGGGGGGTCTGGGGCCAACGTCCTGACTTTC.

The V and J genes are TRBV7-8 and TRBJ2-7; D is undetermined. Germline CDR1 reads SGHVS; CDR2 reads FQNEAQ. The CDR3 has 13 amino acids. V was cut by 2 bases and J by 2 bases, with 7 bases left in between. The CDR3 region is CASSLQNAYEQYF. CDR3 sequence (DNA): TGTGCCAGCAGCTTACAAAACGCCTACGAGCAGTACTTC.

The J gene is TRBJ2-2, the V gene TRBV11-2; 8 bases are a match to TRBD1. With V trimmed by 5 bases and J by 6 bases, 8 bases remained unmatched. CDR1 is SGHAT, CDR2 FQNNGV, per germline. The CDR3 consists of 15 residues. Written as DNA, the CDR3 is TGTGCCAGCAGCGTCCAGGGGGCTGGGGCCGGGGAGCTGTTTTTT. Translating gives CASSVQGAGAGELFF.

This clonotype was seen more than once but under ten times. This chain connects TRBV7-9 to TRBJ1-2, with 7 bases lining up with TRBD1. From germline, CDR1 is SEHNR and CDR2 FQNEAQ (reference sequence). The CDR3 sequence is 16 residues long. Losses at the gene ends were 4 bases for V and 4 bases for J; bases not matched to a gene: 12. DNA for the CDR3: TGTGCCAGCAGCTCACGGACAGGCTACCCCTTCTATGGCTACACCTTC. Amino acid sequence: CASSSRTGYPFYGYTF. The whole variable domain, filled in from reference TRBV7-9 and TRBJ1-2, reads DTGVSQNPRHKITKRGQNVTFRCDPISEHNRLYWYRQTLGQGPEFLTYFQNEAQLEKSRLLSDRFSAERPKGSFSTLEIQRTEQGDSAMYLCASSSRTGYPFYGYTFGSGTRLTVV.

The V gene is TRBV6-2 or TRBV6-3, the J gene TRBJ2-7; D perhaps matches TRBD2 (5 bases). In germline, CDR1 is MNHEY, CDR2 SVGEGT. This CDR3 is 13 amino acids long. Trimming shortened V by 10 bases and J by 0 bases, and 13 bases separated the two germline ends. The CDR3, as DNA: TGTGCCAACAGAGTAGGACTCTCCTACGAGCAGTACTTC. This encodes CANRVGLSYEQYF.

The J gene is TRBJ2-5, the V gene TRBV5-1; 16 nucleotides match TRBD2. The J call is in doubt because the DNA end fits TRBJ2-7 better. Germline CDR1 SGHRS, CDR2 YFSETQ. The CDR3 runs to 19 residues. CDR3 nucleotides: TGCGCCAGCAGCGAGACATCGGGACTAGCGGGGGGGCTAACCTACGAGCAGTACTTC. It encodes CASSETSGLAGGLTYEQYF.

Written as DNA, the CDR3 is TGTGCCACGAAACGCGCGAACACCGGGGAGCTGTTTTTT. Translated: CATKRANTGELFF. This chain connects TRBV24-1 to TRBJ2-2; D gene ambiguous. The CDR3 length is 13 residues. Germline CDR1 reads KGHDR; CDR2 reads SFDVKD. Trimming shortened V by 10 bases and J by 0 bases, and 8 bases separated the two germline ends.

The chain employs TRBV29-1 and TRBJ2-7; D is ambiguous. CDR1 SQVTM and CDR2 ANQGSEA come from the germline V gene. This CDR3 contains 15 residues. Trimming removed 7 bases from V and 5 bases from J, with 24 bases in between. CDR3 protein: CSAGIAEAAVNEQYF. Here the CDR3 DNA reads TGCAGCGCCGGCATTGCTGAGGCCGCGGTGAACGAGCAGTACTTC.

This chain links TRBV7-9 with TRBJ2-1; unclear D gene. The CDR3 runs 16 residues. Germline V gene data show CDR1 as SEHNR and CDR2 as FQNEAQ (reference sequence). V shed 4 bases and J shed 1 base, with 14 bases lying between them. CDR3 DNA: TGTGCCAGCAGCTCCGTCCTGGGTAGGTCCTACAATGAGCAGTTCTTC. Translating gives CASSSVLGRSYNEQFF.

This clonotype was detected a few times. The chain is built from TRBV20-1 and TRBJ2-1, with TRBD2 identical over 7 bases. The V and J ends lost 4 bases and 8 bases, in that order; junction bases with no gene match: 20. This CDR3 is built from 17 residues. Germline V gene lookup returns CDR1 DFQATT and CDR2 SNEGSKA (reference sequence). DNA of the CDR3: TGCAGTGCTATTCTCCGCTCGAGTGCCGGACTAGGAGATGAGCAGTTCTTC. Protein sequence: CSAILRSSAGLGDEQFF.

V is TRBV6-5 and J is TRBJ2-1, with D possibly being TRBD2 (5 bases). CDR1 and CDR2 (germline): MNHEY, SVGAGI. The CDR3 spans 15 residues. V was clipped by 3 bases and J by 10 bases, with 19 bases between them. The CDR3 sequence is CASSYGRRASREQFF. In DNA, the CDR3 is TGTGCCAGCAGTTATGGTCGGCGGGCGTCTAGGGAGCAGTTCTTC.

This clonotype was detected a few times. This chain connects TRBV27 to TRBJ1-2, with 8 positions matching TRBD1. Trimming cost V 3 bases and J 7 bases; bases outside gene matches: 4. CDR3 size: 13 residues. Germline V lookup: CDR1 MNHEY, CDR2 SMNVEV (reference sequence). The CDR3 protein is CASSFDRGSGYTF. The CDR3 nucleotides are TGTGCCAGCAGTTTCGACAGGGGAAGTGGCTACACCTTC.

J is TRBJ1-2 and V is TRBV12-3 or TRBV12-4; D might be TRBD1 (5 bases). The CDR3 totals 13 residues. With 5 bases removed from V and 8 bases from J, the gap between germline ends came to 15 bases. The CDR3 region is CASSPWTRSGYTF. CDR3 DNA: TGTGCCAGCAGTCCTTGGACACGATCCGGCTACACCTTC.

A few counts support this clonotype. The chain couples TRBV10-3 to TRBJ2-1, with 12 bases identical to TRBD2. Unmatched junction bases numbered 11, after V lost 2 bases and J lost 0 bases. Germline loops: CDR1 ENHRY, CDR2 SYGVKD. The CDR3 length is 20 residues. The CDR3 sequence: CAISEPRTSGVPPSYNEQFF. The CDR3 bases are TGTGCCATCAGTGAGCCTCGGACTAGCGGGGTACCACCCTCCTACAATGAGCAGTTCTTC.

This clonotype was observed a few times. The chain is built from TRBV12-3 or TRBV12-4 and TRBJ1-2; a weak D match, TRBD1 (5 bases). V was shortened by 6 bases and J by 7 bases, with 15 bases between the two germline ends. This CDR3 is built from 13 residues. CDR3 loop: CASSQGPGGGYTF. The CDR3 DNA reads TGTGCCAGCAGCCAAGGGCCGGGGGGTGGCTACACCTTC.

This CDR3 reads CASSYQGPRNIQYF. For the CDR3, the DNA is TGTGCCAGCAGTTACCAAGGTCCTAGAAACATTCAGTACTTC. V gene TRBV28 combines with J gene TRBJ2-5; no firm D call. The DNA end is a closer match to TRBJ2-4, so the J assignment may be wrong. Germline loops: CDR1 MDHEN, CDR2 SYDVKM. CDR3 length: 14 residues.